This T cell receptor beta chain was identified during a study of blood T cell repertoires in COVID-19. About the research overall: From T cells, B-cell-depleted T cells, or PBMCs came the material, which was cDNA or gDNA.

Clones were read by immunoSEQ multiplex PCR, and TCRdb kept only the in-frame ones, dropping some. The sample records around 150,000 clones, about 86% being singletons. This CDR3 region has 15 residues. From germline, CDR1 is MNHEY and CDR2 SVGAGI. This receptor was taken from a man aged 55 to 70 with acute or convalescent COVID-19. Sequencing input: peripheral blood. The chain joins TRBV6-5 to TRBJ1-2; D possibly corresponds to TRBD1 (5 bases). The CDR3 DNA follows: TGTCCCACCCGAGGTCGGGGGAGCCACAACTATGGCTACACCTTC. The encoded protein is CPTRGRGSHNYGYTF.